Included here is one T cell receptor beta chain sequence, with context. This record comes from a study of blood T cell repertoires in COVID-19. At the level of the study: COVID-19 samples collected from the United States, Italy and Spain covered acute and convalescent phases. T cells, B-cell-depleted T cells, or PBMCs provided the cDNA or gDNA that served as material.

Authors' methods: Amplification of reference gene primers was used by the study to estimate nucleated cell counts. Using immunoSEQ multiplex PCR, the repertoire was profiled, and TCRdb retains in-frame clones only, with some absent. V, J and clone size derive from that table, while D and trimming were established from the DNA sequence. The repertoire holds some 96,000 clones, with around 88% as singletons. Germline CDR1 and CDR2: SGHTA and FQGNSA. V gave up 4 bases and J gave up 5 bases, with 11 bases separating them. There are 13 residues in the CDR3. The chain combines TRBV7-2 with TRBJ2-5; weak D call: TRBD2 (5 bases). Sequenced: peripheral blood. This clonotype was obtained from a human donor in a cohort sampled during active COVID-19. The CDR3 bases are TGTGCCAGCAGCTCCACTAGGGAGGAGACCCAGTACTTC. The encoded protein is CASSSTREETQYF. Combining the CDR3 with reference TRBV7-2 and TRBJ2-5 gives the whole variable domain GAGVSQSPSNKVTEKGKDVELRCDPISGHTALYWYRQSLGQGLEFLIYFQGNSAPDKSGLPSDRFSAERTGGSVSTLTIQRTQQEDSAVYLCASSSTREETQYFGPGTRLLVL.